A selection of T cell receptor beta chains follows, all from one sample in a study of monozygotic twins with inflammatory bowel disease. From its re-call of the 5' RACE reads, TCRdb lists each CDR3 protein once, without DNA. Its clone listing holds over 200,000 distinct CDR3 sequences. Sequenced: blood. The receptors originated from a human donor with ulcerative colitis or Crohn's disease, or a healthy co-twin of an affected twin (not recorded which). CDR3s include the opening cysteine and the closing phenylalanine or tryptophan. Not every row has a clone size; where given, it reads once, few, many or a size class.

clone size	J gene	V gene	CDR3 protein
.	TRBJ2-1	TRBV5-6	CASSQSYNEQFF
.	TRBJ2-2	TRBV7-9	CASSSLDRDSGTGELFF
.	TRBJ2-6	TRBV13	CASSSLEGSGANVLTF
.	TRBJ1-2	TRBV4-2	CASSQDMGRVDGYTF
.	TRBJ1-1	TRBV7-9	CASNLWGIAEAFF
.	TRBJ2-7	TRBV28	CASRLRGSYEQYF
.	TRBJ2-7	TRBV7-2	CASSTDRGRNEQYF
.	TRBJ1-1	TRBV4-2	CASSQGQGLNTEAFF
.	TRBJ2-7	TRBV7-2	CASSLVGTGKGEQYF
.	TRBJ2-1	TRBV27	CASSLRLAGDNEQFF
.	TRBJ2-7	TRBV19	CASKKQGGYEQYF
.	TRBJ1-6	TRBV12-3/TRBV12-4	CASSVHGQSNSPLHF
.	TRBJ1-5	TRBV27	CASSHPGGSNQPQHF
.	TRBJ1-1	TRBV10-3	CAARVGISTEAFF
.	TRBJ1-5	TRBV5-5	CASSYGTDNQPQHF
.	TRBJ2-7	TRBV28	CASSSGDLVYEQYF
.	TRBJ1-5	TRBV4-1	CASSQQAQTNQPQHF
.	TRBJ2-3	TRBV7-9	CASTPRLAPRDTQYF
.	TRBJ2-3	TRBV20-1	CSARRDRTDTQYF
.	TRBJ2-7	TRBV28	CASSFGLTGIYEQYF
.	TRBJ2-1	TRBV7-6	CASSPTGLAGEANEQFF
.	TRBJ1-2	TRBV2	CASSEGTFDGYTF
.	TRBJ2-2	TRBV4-1	CASSSGWADTGELFF
.	TRBJ1-6	TRBV10-3	CAISDSPDSGSPLHF
.	TRBJ1-5	TRBV12-3/TRBV12-4	CASSLRQGGQPQRF
.	TRBJ2-2	TRBV5-1	CASKAGRDYTGELFF
.	TRBJ2-7	TRBV4-2	CASSQGRGNEQYF
medium-sized	TRBJ2-7	TRBV2	CASLAPPGQSYEQYF
.	TRBJ2-1	TRBV9	CASSEGTGILGYNEQFF
.	TRBJ2-2	TRBV20-1	CSATDRTNTGELFF